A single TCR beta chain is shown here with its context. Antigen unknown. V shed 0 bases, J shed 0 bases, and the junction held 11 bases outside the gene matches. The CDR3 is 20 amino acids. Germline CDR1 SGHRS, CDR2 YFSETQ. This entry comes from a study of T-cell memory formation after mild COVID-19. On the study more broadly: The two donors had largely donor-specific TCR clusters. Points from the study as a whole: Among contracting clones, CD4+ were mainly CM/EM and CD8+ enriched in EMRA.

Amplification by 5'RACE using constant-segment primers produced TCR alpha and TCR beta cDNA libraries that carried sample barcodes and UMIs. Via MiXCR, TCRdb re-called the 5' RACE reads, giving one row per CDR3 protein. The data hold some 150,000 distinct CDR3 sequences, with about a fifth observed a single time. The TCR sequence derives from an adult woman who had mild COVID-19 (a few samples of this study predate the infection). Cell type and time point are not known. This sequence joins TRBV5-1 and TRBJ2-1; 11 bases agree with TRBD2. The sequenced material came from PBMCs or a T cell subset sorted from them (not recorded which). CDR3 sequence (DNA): TGCGCCAGCAGCTTGGCACTAGCGGGGGTCCTTAGGAGCTCCTACAATGAGCAGTTCTTC. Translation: CASSLALAGVLRSSYNEQFF.